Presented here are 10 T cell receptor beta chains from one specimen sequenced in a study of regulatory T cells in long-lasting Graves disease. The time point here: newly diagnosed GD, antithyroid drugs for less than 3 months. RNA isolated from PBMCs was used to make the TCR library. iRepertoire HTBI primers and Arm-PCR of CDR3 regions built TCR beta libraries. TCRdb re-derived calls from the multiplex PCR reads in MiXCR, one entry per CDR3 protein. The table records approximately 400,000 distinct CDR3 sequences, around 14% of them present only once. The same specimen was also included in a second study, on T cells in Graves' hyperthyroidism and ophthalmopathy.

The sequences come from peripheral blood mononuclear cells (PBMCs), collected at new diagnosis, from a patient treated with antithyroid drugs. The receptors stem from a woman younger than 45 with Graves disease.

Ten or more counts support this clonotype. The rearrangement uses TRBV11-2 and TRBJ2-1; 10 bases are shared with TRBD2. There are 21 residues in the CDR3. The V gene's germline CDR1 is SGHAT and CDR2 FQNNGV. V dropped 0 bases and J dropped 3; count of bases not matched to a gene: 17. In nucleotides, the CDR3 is TGTGCCAGCAGCTTAGATAGTATCTTGGCTAGCGGGAGTACCCGCTACAATGAGCAGTTCTTC. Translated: CASSLDSILASGSTRYNEQFF. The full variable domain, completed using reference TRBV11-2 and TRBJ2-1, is EAGVAQSPRYKIIEKRQSVAFWCNPISGHATLYWYQQILGQGPKLLIQFQNNGVVDDSQLPKDRFSAERLKGVDSTLKIQPAKLEDSAVYLCASSLDSILASGSTRYNEQFFGPGTRLTVL.

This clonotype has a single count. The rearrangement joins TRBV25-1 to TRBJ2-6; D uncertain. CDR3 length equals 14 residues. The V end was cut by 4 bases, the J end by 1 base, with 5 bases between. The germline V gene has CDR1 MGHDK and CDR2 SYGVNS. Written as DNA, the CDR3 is TGTGCCAGCAGTGCCCGTTCTGGGGCCAACGTCCTGACTTTC. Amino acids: CASSARSGANVLTF. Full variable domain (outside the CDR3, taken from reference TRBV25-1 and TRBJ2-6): EADIYQTPRYLVIGTGKKITLECSQTMGHDKMYWYQQDPGMELHLIHYSYGVNSTEKGDLSSESTVSRIRTEHFPLTLESARPSHTSQYLCASSARSGANVLTFGAGSRLTVL.

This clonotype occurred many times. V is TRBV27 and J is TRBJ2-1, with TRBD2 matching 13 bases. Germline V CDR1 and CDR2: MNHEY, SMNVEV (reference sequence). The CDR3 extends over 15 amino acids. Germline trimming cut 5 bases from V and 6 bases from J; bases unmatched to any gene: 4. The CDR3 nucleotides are TGTGCCAGCAGTCCGTGGACTAGCGGGAGCAATGAGCAGTTCTTC. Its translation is CASSPWTSGSNEQFF.

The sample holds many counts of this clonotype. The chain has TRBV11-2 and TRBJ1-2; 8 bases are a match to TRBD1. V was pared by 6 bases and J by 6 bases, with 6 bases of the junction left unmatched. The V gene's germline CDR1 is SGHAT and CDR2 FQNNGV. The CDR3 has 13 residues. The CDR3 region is CASRRTGSHGYTF. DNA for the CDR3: TGTGCCAGCAGAAGGACAGGGTCTCATGGCTACACCTTC.

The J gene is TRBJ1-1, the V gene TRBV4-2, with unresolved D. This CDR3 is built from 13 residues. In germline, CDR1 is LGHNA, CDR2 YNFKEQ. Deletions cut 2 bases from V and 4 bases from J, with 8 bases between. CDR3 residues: CASSQQSSTEAFF. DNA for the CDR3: TGTGCCAGCAGCCAACAATCAAGCACTGAAGCTTTCTTT.

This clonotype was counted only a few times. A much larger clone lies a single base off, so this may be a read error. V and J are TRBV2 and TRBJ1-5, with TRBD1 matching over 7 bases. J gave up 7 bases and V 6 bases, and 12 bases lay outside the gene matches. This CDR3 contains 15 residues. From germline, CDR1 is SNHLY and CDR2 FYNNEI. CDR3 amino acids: CASSVGQRARQPQHF. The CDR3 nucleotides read TGTGCCAGCAGCGTGGGACAGCGAGCAAGACAGCCCCAGCATTTT.

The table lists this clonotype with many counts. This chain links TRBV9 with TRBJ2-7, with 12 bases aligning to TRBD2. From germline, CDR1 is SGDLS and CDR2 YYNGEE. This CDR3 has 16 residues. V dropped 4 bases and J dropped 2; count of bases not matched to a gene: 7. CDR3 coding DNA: TGTGCCAGCAGCCCCAGACTAGCGGGAGTCCCCTACGAGCAGTACTTC. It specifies CASSPRLAGVPYEQYF.

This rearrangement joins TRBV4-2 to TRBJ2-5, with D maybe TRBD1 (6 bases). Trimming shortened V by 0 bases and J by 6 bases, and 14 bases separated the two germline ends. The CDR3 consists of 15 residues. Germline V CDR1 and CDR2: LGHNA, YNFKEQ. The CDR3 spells CASSQEKLGGKTQYF. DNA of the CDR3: TGTGCCAGCAGCCAAGAAAAACTAGGGGGAAAGACCCAGTACTTC.

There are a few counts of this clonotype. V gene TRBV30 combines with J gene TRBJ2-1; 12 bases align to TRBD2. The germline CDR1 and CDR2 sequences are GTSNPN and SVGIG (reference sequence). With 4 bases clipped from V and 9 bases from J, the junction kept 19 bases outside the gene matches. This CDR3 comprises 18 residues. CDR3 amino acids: CAWTKPHARTSGIGEQFF. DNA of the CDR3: TGTGCCTGGACCAAACCCCATGCGAGGACTAGCGGGATCGGTGAGCAGTTCTTC.

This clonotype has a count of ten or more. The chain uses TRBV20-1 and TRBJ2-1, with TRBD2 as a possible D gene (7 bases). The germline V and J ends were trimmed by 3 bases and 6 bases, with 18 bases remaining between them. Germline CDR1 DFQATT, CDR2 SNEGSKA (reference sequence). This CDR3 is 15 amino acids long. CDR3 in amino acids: CSARGGLGGANEQFF. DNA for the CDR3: TGCAGTGCTAGGGGCGGACTAGGGGGGGCCAATGAGCAGTTCTTC.